Listed here are 21 T cell receptor beta chains from one sample, sequenced in a study of blood T cells in healthy people across ages. Through a sample-barcoded 5' primer and a J-beta primer mix, a second PCR was run for roughly 6 to 12 cycles. TCRdb redid the calling of the 5' RACE reads with MiXCR, one entry per CDR3 protein. The sample consists of hundreds of thousands of distinct CDR3 sequences, about 51% of them appearing once. The sample comprised blood. These receptors originate from an elderly woman in good health.

This clonotype appeared many times. The J gene is TRBJ2-5, the V gene TRBV29-1; possibly TRBD2 for D (6 bases). The CDR3 has 16 residues. Germline V gene sequence: CDR1 SQVTM, CDR2 ANQGSEA. V was cut by 4 bases and J by 4 bases, with 22 bases left in between. CDR3: CSVGVLPGRLAETQYF. In DNA form, the CDR3 reads TGCAGCGTTGGGGTTCTCCCAGGGAGGCTTGCAGAGACCCAGTACTTC.

This clonotype has a count of ten or more. The CDR3 DNA reads TGTGCCAGCAGCTTCTGGGACAGTGGGACTACGGTGCAGTACTTC. This sequence encodes CASSFWDSGTTVQYF. The chain recombines TRBV9 with TRBJ2-7; D may correspond to TRBD1 or TRBD2 (7 bases each). The CDR3 totals 15 residues. V lost 4 bases to trimming and J lost 9 bases, with 23 bases between them. The germline CDR1 and CDR2 sequences are SGDLS and YYNGEE.

This sequence joins TRBV20-1 and TRBJ2-2; D is uncertain. The length of the CDR3 is 13 residues. CDR1 and CDR2 (germline): DFQATT, SNEGSKA (reference sequence). The V gene lost 6 bases and the J gene lost 4 bases, with 12 bases spanning the gap. The chain's CDR3 is CSASNSATGELFF. CDR3 nucleotides: TGCAGTGCCTCGAACAGCGCCACCGGGGAGCTGTTTTTT.

This clonotype has a handful of counts. The chain uses TRBV28 and TRBJ1-1, with a weak D call TRBD1 (5 bases). V shed 6 bases and J shed 1 base, with 15 bases lying between them. Germline assignment: CDR1 MDHEN and CDR2 SYDVKM. The CDR3 consists of 15 residues. Here the CDR3 reads CASSPRTGGNTEAFF. CDR3 nucleotide sequence: TGTGCCAGCAGCCCTAGGACCGGGGGGAACACTGAAGCTTTCTTT.

The J gene is TRBJ1-6, the V gene TRBV9; 7 bases are a match to TRBD1. CDR1 is SGDLS, CDR2 YYNGEE, per germline. This CDR3 spans 16 amino acids. V shed 2 bases, J shed 10 bases, and the junction held 12 bases outside the gene matches. In DNA, the CDR3 is TGTGCCAGCAGCGTTGACGGTGCCAGGGGGGGGTCACCCCTCCACTTT. It encodes CASSVDGARGGSPLHF.

This clonotype was found many times. The V gene is TRBV3-1, the J gene TRBJ1-5; 9 bases map to TRBD1. J gave up 3 bases and V 6 bases, and 9 bases lay outside the gene matches. Germline loops: CDR1 LGHDT, CDR2 YNNKEL (reference sequence). The CDR3 extends over 16 amino acids. CDR3 loop: CASSPRQGGINQPQHF. CDR3 DNA sequence: TGTGCCAGCAGTCCCCGACAGGGGGGTATCAATCAGCCCCAGCATTTT.

Many counts were recorded for this clonotype. The chain recombines TRBV3-1 with TRBJ2-7, with 9 bases lining up with TRBD2. Germline CDR1 and CDR2: LGHDT and YNNKEL (reference sequence). V was clipped by 3 bases and J by 5 bases; unmatched bases: 5. This CDR3 is 14 amino acids long. This CDR3 is CASSQIAGANEQYF. The DNA of the CDR3 is TGTGCCAGCAGCCAGATAGCGGGAGCTAACGAGCAGTACTTC.

This clonotype was detected ten times or more. V and J are TRBV9 and TRBJ2-3; D assignment may be TRBD1 or TRBD2 (5 bases each). This CDR3 has 15 residues. Looked up from germline, CDR1 is SGDLS and CDR2 is YYNGEE. The germline V and J ends were trimmed by 3 bases and 1 base, with 12 bases remaining between them. This CDR3 reads CASSAGDRRTDTQYF. The CDR3 DNA reads TGTGCCAGCAGCGCCGGGGACCGCCGCACAGATACGCAGTATTTT. Based on the CDR3 plus reference TRBV9 and TRBJ2-3, the full variable domain is DSGVTQTPKHLITATGQRVTLRCSPRSGDLSVYWYQQSLDQGLQFLIQYYNGEERAKGNILERFSAQQFPDLHSELNLSSLELGDSALYFCASSAGDRRTDTQYFGPGTRLTVL.

The V call is TRBV12-3 or TRBV12-4, the J call TRBJ2-5; possibly TRBD1 for D (5 bases). The CDR3 length is 17 residues. Trimming pared 1 base from V and 2 bases from J, leaving 17 bases between. The CDR3: CASSLEGWGRQQETQYF. The CDR3, as DNA: TGTGCCAGCAGTTTAGAAGGCTGGGGCAGACAGCAAGAGACCCAGTACTTC.

The chain combines TRBV2 with TRBJ2-2, with D uncertain. V was cut by 7 bases and J by 7 bases, with 10 bases left in between. The CDR3 contains 12 residues. CDR1 is SNHLY and CDR2 is FYNNEI in the germline V gene. CDR3 residues: CASTVGHGELFF. Written as DNA, the CDR3 is TGTGCCAGCACGGTCGGGCACGGGGAGCTGTTTTTT. The full variable domain, with the rest looked up from reference TRBV2 and TRBJ2-2, is EPEVTQTPSHQVTQMGQEVILRCVPISNHLYFYWYRQILGQKVEFLVSFYNNEISEKSEIFDDQFSVERPDGSNFTLKIRSTKLEDSAMYFCASTVGHGELFFGEGSRLTVL.

The CDR3: CASSSGGEKTQYF. The DNA of the CDR3 is TGTGCCAGCAGCTCAGGGGGCGAAAAGACCCAGTACTTC. The chain joins TRBV7-2 to TRBJ2-7; 8 bases map to TRBD1. With the DNA end fitting TRBJ2-5 better, the J assignment may be wrong. Germline lookup yields CDR1 SGHTA and CDR2 FQGNSA. The CDR3 sequence is 13 residues long.

In the case of this clonotype: A much larger clonotype is one base distant, so this may be a read error. This sequence joins TRBV3-1 and TRBJ2-7; perhaps D is TRBD1 or TRBD2 (6 bases each). CDR3 length equals 12 residues. Germline V gene lookup returns CDR1 LGHDT and CDR2 YNNKEL (reference sequence). Trimming removed 2 bases at V and 12 bases at J, with 14 bases between. DNA of the CDR3: TGTGCCAGCAGCCAAAGCTTACAGGGACTGTACTTC. Protein: CASSQSLQGLYF.

The chain links TRBV10-3 to TRBJ2-3, with unresolved D. The V gene lost 6 bases and the J gene lost 8 bases, with 9 bases spanning the gap. There are 11 residues in the CDR3. CDR1 and CDR2 (germline): ENHRY, SYGVKD. The CDR3 reads CAIRDLRTQYF. Here the CDR3 DNA reads TGTGCCATCAGGGACCTACGTACGCAGTATTTT.

Turning to this clonotype: This sequence may be a read error, since a much larger clone differs from it by one base. J is TRBJ1-2 and V is TRBV29-1; a possible D gene is TRBD1 (5 bases). The CDR3 totals 12 residues. CDR1 and CDR2 (germline): SQVTM, ANQGSEA. Trimming cost V 7 bases and J 7 bases, with 16 bases left between them. CDR3 amino acids: CSGVGPDCGYTF. The CDR3 bases are TGCAGCGGTGTGGGGCCTGACTGTGGCTACACCTTC. Variable domain in full (rest from reference TRBV29-1 and TRBJ1-2): SAVISQKPSRDICQRGTSLTIQCQVDSQVTMMFWYRQQPGQSLTLIATANQGSEATYESGFVIDKFPISRPNLTFSTLTVSNMSPEDSSIYLCSGVGPDCGYTFGSGTRLTVV.

In this sample, this clonotype turned up many times. The V call is TRBV29-1, the J call TRBJ2-3; possible D gene TRBD1, 6 bases. Trimming left V 7 bases short and J 1 base short, with 12 bases between. CDR3 length: 13 residues. The V gene's germline CDR1 is SQVTM and CDR2 ANQGSEA. The DNA for the CDR3 is TGCAGCGGTGACTCAGGGGGCACAGATACGCAGTATTTT. Its protein product is CSGDSGGTDTQYF.

This sequence joins TRBV27 and TRBJ1-5; possibly TRBD1 for D (5 bases). V was clipped by 6 bases and J by 6 bases, with 18 bases between them. The CDR3 contains 15 residues. From germline, CDR1 is MNHEY and CDR2 SMNVEV (reference sequence). The CDR3, as DNA: TGTGCCAGCAGACCCTTTGACAGAAAAAGTCAGCCCCAGCATTTT. It codes for CASRPFDRKSQPQHF.

There are a few counts of this clonotype. The chain combines TRBV5-1 with TRBJ2-5; D is undetermined. Germline V lookup: CDR1 SGHRS, CDR2 YFSETQ. V lost 5 bases to trimming and J lost 4 bases, with 15 bases between them. The CDR3 has 14 amino acids. The CDR3 DNA is TGCGCCAGCAGTCAGGACCCATCGGGAGAGACCCAGTACTTC. It encodes CASSQDPSGETQYF.

This clonotype has ten or more counts. V usage is TRBV5-1 and J usage is TRBJ2-5; TRBD2 agrees at 8 bases. The V segment lost 4 bases and the J segment 2 bases; nucleotides outside the gene matches: 10. Germline CDR1 is SGHRS and CDR2 is YFSETQ. This CDR3 has 16 residues. The chain's CDR3 is CASSPGLAGPQETQYF. In nucleotides, the CDR3 is TGCGCCAGCAGCCCAGGACTAGCCGGCCCTCAAGAGACCCAGTACTTC.

In regard to this clonotype: It may be a read error: a sequence one base away is much more abundant. This chain uses TRBV29-1 with TRBJ2-1; D is unclear. This CDR3 has 11 residues. Germline CDR1 is SQVTM and CDR2 is ANQGSEA. The CDR3 DNA sequence: TGCGGCGTAGTAGACTACAATGAGCAGTTCTTC. Its translation is CGVVDYNEQFF.

The rearrangement joins TRBV20-1 to TRBJ2-1, with 8 bases fitting TRBD2. CDR1 and CDR2 (germline): DFQATT, SNEGSKA (reference sequence). Trimming removed 4 bases from V and 10 bases from J; junction bases left unmatched: 6. This CDR3 has 12 residues. CDR3: CSAIAGREEQFF. DNA of the CDR3: TGCAGTGCTATAGCGGGGCGGGAGGAGCAGTTCTTC.

This clonotype has at least ten counts. The gene calls are TRBV28 and TRBJ2-5, with D perhaps TRBD1 (6 bases). The V and J ends lost 3 bases and 3 bases respectively, with 17 bases between them. CDR1 and CDR2 (germline): MDHEN, SYDVKM. The CDR3 totals 16 residues. In DNA, the CDR3 is TGTGCCAGCAGTTTCTTTACGGGGACAAGCGAAGAGACCCAGTACTTC. Translation: CASSFFTGTSEETQYF.